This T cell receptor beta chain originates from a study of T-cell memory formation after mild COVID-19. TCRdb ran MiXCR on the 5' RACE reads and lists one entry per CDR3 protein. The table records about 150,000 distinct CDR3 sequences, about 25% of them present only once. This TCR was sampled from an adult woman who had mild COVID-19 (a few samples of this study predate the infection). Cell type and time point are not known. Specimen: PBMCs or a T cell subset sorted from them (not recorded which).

DNA of the CDR3: TGTGCCAGCAGTTACCCCGGGACAGGCACCTACGAGCAGTACTTC. Protein: CASSYPGTGTYEQYF. This chain connects TRBV6-5 to TRBJ2-7; 8 bases map to TRBD1. From germline, CDR1 is MNHEY and CDR2 SVGAGI. V lost 2 bases and J lost 2; bases outside the gene matches: 5. CDR3 size: 15 residues.